This T cell receptor (beta chain) was sequenced in a study of T cell repertoires in cytomegalovirus infection. Study-wide context: The public TCR beta signatures pointed to both CMV infection and matching HLA type. Study observations and caveats: It was HLA-C-restricted CMV-specific TCR beta clonotypes that dominated the response ex vivo. Identification of carriers of CMV plus the relevant HLA was achieved through cumulative public TCR beta family frequency.

TCRdb used MiXCR to reprocess the reads, holding one entry per CDR3 protein. The table lists some 600,000 distinct CDR3 sequences, approximately 25% of them singletons, with 6.5% to 10% in the top ten. Of note for this clonotype: Its antigen is currently unknown.

Material for sequencing was CD8+ T cells from PBMCs. This sequence was found in a human donor in good health (CMV status not recorded). Some clones in this sample may be carry-over from other donors' samples.

The CDR3 DNA follows: TGTGCCACCAGAGAAACTAGCGGGGGATTGGGCAATGAGCAGTTCTTC. Translation: CATRETSGGLGNEQFF. The chain is built from TRBV15 and TRBJ2-1; 11 bases are shared with TRBD2. V was clipped by 6 bases and J by 6 bases; unmatched bases: 10. Germline V gene lookup returns CDR1 LNHNV and CDR2 YYDKDF (reference sequence). The CDR3 contains 16 residues.